This entry lists 27 T cell receptor beta chains sequenced from one sample in a study of beta chain features in type 1 diabetes. The isolated RNA, all of it, was reverse transcribed, so expressed TCRB transcripts were what got sequenced. Profiled with immunoSEQ multiplex PCR; TCRdb holds only in-frame clones, not every one. The sample shows almost 350,000 clones, about 19% of them seen only once. The sample consisted of naive CD4+ T cells from blood. These receptors came from a woman aged 18-30 years in good health.

The chain employs TRBV12-5 and TRBJ2-5; tentatively, D is TRBD1 (7 bases). V was shortened by 1 base and J by 2 bases, with 14 bases between the two germline ends. Germline V CDR1 and CDR2: LGHNT, FRNRAP. The CDR3 runs 16 residues. The CDR3 DNA follows: TGTGCTAGTGGTTTGGGACAGGGACGGGGGCAAGAGACCCAGTACTTC. It yields the protein CASGLGQGRGQETQYF. Full variable domain (outside the CDR3, taken from reference TRBV12-5 and TRBJ2-5): DARVTQTPRHKVTEMGQEVTMRCQPILGHNTVFWYRQTMMQGLELLAYFRNRAPLDDSGMPKDRFSAEMPDATLATLKIQPSEPRDSAVYFCASGLGQGRGQETQYFGPGTRLLVL.

This clone was counted only a few times. The chain combines TRBV5-4 with TRBJ2-1, with 7 bases matching TRBD2. V dropped 0 bases and J dropped 3; count of bases not matched to a gene: 3. The CDR3 extends over 15 amino acids. Germline CDR1 reads SGHNT; CDR2 reads YYREEE (reference sequence). Written as DNA, the CDR3 is TGTGCCAGCAGCTTGGATAGCGGGCGCTACAATGAGCAGTTCTTC. It is translated as CASSLDSGRYNEQFF.

The chain carries TRBV5-4 and TRBJ1-2; TRBD1 agrees at 7 bases. CDR1 is SGHNT and CDR2 is YYREEE in the germline V gene (reference sequence). This CDR3 spans 15 amino acids. The V and J ends lost 3 bases and 6 bases, in that order; junction bases with no gene match: 11. CDR3 amino acids: CASSSRLQGINGYTF. The CDR3 nucleotides read TGTGCCAGCAGCTCCCGGCTACAGGGGATCAATGGCTACACCTTC.

This clone was found a few times. V gene TRBV5-1 combines with J gene TRBJ1-2; 8 nucleotides match TRBD1. The CDR3 is 12 residues long. Germline V gene lookup returns CDR1 SGHRS and CDR2 YFSETQ. After removal of 4 bases from V and 13 bases from J, the junction contained 9 bases not matched to a gene. This CDR3 is CASSIGQGAGTF. In DNA form, the CDR3 reads TGCGCCAGCAGCATAGGACAGGGAGCGGGCACCTTC. Variable domain in full (rest from reference TRBV5-1 and TRBJ1-2): KAGVTQTPRYLIKTRGQQVTLSCSPISGHRSVSWYQQTPGQGLQFLFEYFSETQRNKGNFPGRFSGRQFSNSRSEMNVSTLELGDSALYLCASSIGQGAGTFGSGTRLTVV.

CDR3 sequence (DNA): TGCGCCAGCAGCTCCGGGACAGGGAGATTTGAGCAGTTCTTC. This translates into CASSSGTGRFEQFF. The chain carries TRBV5-1 and TRBJ2-1, with 9 bases fitting TRBD1. CDR1 and CDR2 (germline): SGHRS, YFSETQ. The CDR3 consists of 14 residues. Losses at the gene ends were 3 bases for V and 9 bases for J; bases not matched to a gene: 7. Full variable domain (outside the CDR3, taken from reference TRBV5-1 and TRBJ2-1): KAGVTQTPRYLIKTRGQQVTLSCSPISGHRSVSWYQQTPGQGLQFLFEYFSETQRNKGNFPGRFSGRQFSNSRSEMNVSTLELGDSALYLCASSSGTGRFEQFFGPGTRLTVL.

The V gene is TRBV4-2, the J gene TRBJ1-1; perhaps TRBD1 as D (6 bases). CDR1 LGHNA and CDR2 YNFKEQ come from the germline V gene. The CDR3 covers 14 residues. V lost 3 bases, J lost 0 bases, and 8 bases lay in between. The CDR3 nucleotides read TGTGCCAGCAGCCATGGACAGATGAACACTGAAGCTTTCTTT. Protein sequence: CASSHGQMNTEAFF.

The chain couples TRBV7-2 to TRBJ2-1; a possible D gene is TRBD1 (5 bases). V was trimmed by 3 bases and J by 9 bases, leaving 12 bases between them. The CDR3 contains 13 residues. Germline V gene data show CDR1 as SGHTA and CDR2 as FQGNSA. CDR3 sequence reads: CASSLVRETEQFF. DNA for the CDR3: TGTGCCAGCAGCTTGGTCAGGGAAACTGAGCAGTTCTTC.

The gene calls are TRBV7-2 and TRBJ1-2; 7 nucleotides match TRBD1. The CDR3 runs 12 residues. Germline V CDR1 and CDR2: SGHTA, FQGNSA. V shed 7 bases and J 8 bases; nucleotides not matched to a gene: 7. CDR3 coding DNA: TGTGCCAGCAACCCTCAGGGGGGAGGCTACACCTTC. Its protein is CASNPQGGGYTF.

This clone was seen a few times. This chain connects TRBV5-1 to TRBJ2-7; 7 positions match TRBD1. V lost 2 bases, J lost 3 bases, and 2 bases stayed unmatched. CDR1 is SGHRS and CDR2 is YFSETQ in the germline V gene. The CDR3 is 13 amino acids. CDR3 DNA sequence: TGCGCCAGCAGCTTCGGGACAGACTACGAGCAGTACTTC. Residues: CASSFGTDYEQYF.

This clone was seen only a few times. The chain is built from TRBV30 and TRBJ2-3, with 12 bases identical to TRBD1. J gave up 4 bases and V 0 bases, and 2 bases lay outside the gene matches. CDR3 length: 15 residues. Germline-derived CDR1 and CDR2 are GTSNPN and SVGIG (reference sequence). The CDR3 sequence: CAWSVGTGGADTQYF. The CDR3, as DNA: TGTGCCTGGAGTGTTGGGACAGGGGGCGCAGATACGCAGTATTTT.

This clone showed up just a few times. CDR3 sequence (DNA): TGTGCCACCAGCGTCGGACAACAGCCCCAGCATTTT. As protein: CATSVGQQPQHF. The J gene is TRBJ1-5, the V gene TRBV15; weak D call: TRBD1 (5 bases). CDR1 LNHNV and CDR2 YYDKDF come from the germline V gene (reference sequence). With 5 bases removed from V and 7 bases from J, the gap between germline ends came to 9 bases. The CDR3 consists of 12 residues.

The J gene is TRBJ2-1, the V gene TRBV5-1; 10 bases fit TRBD1. CDR1 is SGHRS and CDR2 is YFSETQ in the germline V gene. CDR3 length: 16 residues. Trimming cost V 0 bases and J 7 bases; bases outside gene matches: 7. CDR3 DNA sequence: TGCGCCAGCAGCTTGGACCCCGGGACAGGGGTAAATGAGCAGTTCTTC. Translation gives CASSLDPGTGVNEQFF.

There are a few counts of this clone. The rearrangement links TRBV13 to TRBJ2-3; 7 bases are shared with TRBD2. The germline gives CDR1 PRHDT, CDR2 FYEKMQ (reference sequence). This CDR3 is 16 amino acids long. J was trimmed by 0 bases and V by 0 bases; bases with no gene match: 3. The CDR3 nucleotides read TGTGCCAGCAGCTTAGGCGGGGGGACCAGCACAGATACGCAGTATTTT. It encodes CASSLGGGTSTDTQYF.

Only a few counts were recorded for this clone. The rearrangement joins TRBV7-2 to TRBJ2-5; D not certain. Germline V lookup: CDR1 SGHTA, CDR2 FQGNSA. V was clipped by 0 bases and J by 1 base, with 6 bases between them. CDR3 size: 14 residues. The CDR3 loop reads CASSLAGSQETQYF. DNA of the CDR3: TGTGCCAGCAGCTTAGCGGGCTCCCAAGAGACCCAGTACTTC.

This clone has more than one count but fewer than ten. The rearrangement joins TRBV30 to TRBJ2-7, with unresolved D. This CDR3 has 12 residues. V gave up 4 bases and J gave up 2 bases, with 9 bases separating them. The germline V gene has CDR1 GTSNPN and CDR2 SVGIG (reference sequence). The CDR3 region has the DNA TGTGCCTGGAAAAGCGAGGCCTACGAGCAGTACTTC. Its translation is CAWKSEAYEQYF.

Only a few counts were recorded for this clone. The V and J genes are TRBV25-1 and TRBJ1-1, with D unclear. The CDR3 is made up of 14 amino acids. Trimming left V 8 bases short and J 1 base short, with 14 bases between. CDR1 is MGHDK and CDR2 is SYGVNS in the germline V gene. The CDR3 region is CASALAGKNTEAFF. The CDR3 region has the DNA TGTGCCAGCGCCTTAGCGGGAAAGAACACTGAAGCTTTCTTT. The full variable domain, completed using reference TRBV25-1 and TRBJ1-1, is EADIYQTPRYLVIGTGKKITLECSQTMGHDKMYWYQQDPGMELHLIHYSYGVNSTEKGDLSSESTVSRIRTEHFPLTLESARPSHTSQYLCASALAGKNTEAFFGQGTRLTVV.

The CDR3 is CASSPGSQATDTQYF. DNA for the CDR3: TGCGCCAGCAGCCCGGGGTCCCAAGCCACAGATACGCAGTATTTT. The chain carries TRBV4-1 and TRBJ2-3; possibly TRBD2 for D (5 bases). Trimming shortened V by 4 bases and J by 2 bases, and 13 bases separated the two germline ends. The CDR3 extends over 15 amino acids. CDR1 MGHRA and CDR2 YSYEKL come from the germline V gene.

In DNA form, the CDR3 reads TGTGCCAGCAGCTTCATCGGGGGCTCTGGGGCCAACGTCCTGACTTTC. As protein: CASSFIGGSGANVLTF. V gene TRBV7-2 combines with J gene TRBJ2-6; D is possibly TRBD2 (6 bases). The V end lost 3 bases, the J end lost 0 bases, and 9 bases lay between the germline ends. This CDR3 is 16 amino acids long. Per the germline V gene, CDR1 is SGHTA and CDR2 is FQGNSA.

This clone was seen a handful of times. The CDR3 loop reads CASSSPTSFPQYF. The CDR3, as DNA: TGTGCCAGCAGCTCCCCGACTAGCTTCCCCCAGTACTTC. The chain links TRBV7-2 to TRBJ2-5; 7 bases are shared with TRBD2. V lost 4 bases to trimming and J lost 9 bases; unmatched junction nucleotides: 8. This CDR3 comprises 13 residues. Germline CDR1 reads SGHTA; CDR2 reads FQGNSA.

V and J are TRBV4-1 and TRBJ2-2; 10 positions match TRBD2. This CDR3 region has 16 residues. J gave up 4 bases and V 0 bases, and 2 bases lay outside the gene matches. Germline assignment: CDR1 MGHRA and CDR2 YSYEKL. The CDR3 nucleotides are TGCGCCAGCAGCCAAGAGCTAGCGGGAGTCACCGGGGAGCTGTTTTTT. It is translated as CASSQELAGVTGELFF.

There are a few counts of this clone. The CDR3 loop reads CASSPGTGYNYGYTF. In DNA, the CDR3 is TGTGCCAGCTCACCCGGGACAGGGTATAACTATGGCTACACCTTC. The J gene is TRBJ1-2, the V gene TRBV18, with 9 nucleotides matching TRBD1. After removal of 3 bases from V and 1 base from J, the junction contained 3 bases not matched to a gene. The germline gives CDR1 KGHSH, CDR2 LQKENI. This CDR3 is 15 amino acids long.

This clone appeared a few times. This sequence joins TRBV5-1 and TRBJ2-5, with 11 bases lining up with TRBD1. With 5 bases clipped from V and 8 bases from J, the junction kept 20 bases outside the gene matches. CDR3 length: 18 amino acids. Germline V gene sequence: CDR1 SGHRS, CDR2 YFSETQ. The CDR3 is CASSPRTGGTTDKRTQYF. Here the CDR3 DNA reads TGCGCCAGCAGTCCCCGGACAGGGGGCACAACAGACAAGAGAACCCAGTACTTC.

This clone occurred a few times. Other DNA sequences in the sample encode the same CDR3. The chain links TRBV29-1 to TRBJ2-7, with a possible D match to TRBD2 (5 bases). This CDR3 comprises 12 residues. CDR1 is SQVTM, CDR2 ANQGSEA, per germline. V lost 6 bases and J lost 1, with 10 bases in between. The chain's CDR3 is CSVGSGSYEQYF. The CDR3 DNA follows: TGCAGCGTGGGATCGGGATCCTACGAGCAGTACTTC.

This chain connects TRBV29-1 to TRBJ1-2; 9 bases line up with TRBD1. Trimming removed 0 bases from V and 7 bases from J; junction bases left unmatched: 6. CDR1 SQVTM and CDR2 ANQGSEA come from the germline V gene. CDR3 size: 14 residues. Here the CDR3 DNA reads TGCAGCGTTGAAGACCTCGGGACAGGGAGTGGCTACACCTTC. This translates into CSVEDLGTGSGYTF.

The chain links TRBV5-1 to TRBJ2-3; no definite D call. There are 13 residues in the CDR3. Germline CDR1 SGHRS, CDR2 YFSETQ. V lost 1 base and J lost 5, with 8 bases in between. DNA for the CDR3: TGCGCCAGCAGCTTGCTCTGGAGAGATACGCAGTATTTT. Translation: CASSLLWRDTQYF.

The table lists this clone with a few counts. This chain uses TRBV7-9 with TRBJ1-5; no clear D gene. Germline lookup yields CDR1 SEHNR and CDR2 FQNEAQ (reference sequence). V was trimmed by 2 bases and J by 5 bases, leaving 4 bases between them. CDR3 length equals 12 residues. In DNA, the CDR3 is TGTGCCAGCAGCTTATCATATCAGCCCCAGCATTTT. As protein: CASSLSYQPQHF. Using reference TRBV7-9 and TRBJ1-5 for the parts outside the CDR3, the full variable domain is DTGVSQNPRHKITKRGQNVTFRCDPISEHNRLYWYRQTLGQGPEFLTYFQNEAQLEKSRLLSDRFSAERPKGSFSTLEIQRTEQGDSAMYLCASSLSYQPQHFGDGTRLSIL.

J is TRBJ2-7 and V is TRBV5-1; a possible D gene is TRBD1 (5 bases). Germline V CDR1 and CDR2: SGHRS, YFSETQ. The CDR3 runs 14 residues. Between the trimmed V and J ends, which lost 0 bases and 1 base, there was a span of 8 bases. As DNA, the CDR3 is TGCGCCAGCAGCTTGGTCAGGGTGTCCTACGAGCAGTACTTC. As protein: CASSLVRVSYEQYF.